The entry that follows covers one TCR beta chain sequence. In the authors' methods: Amplification of reference gene primers was used by the study to estimate nucleated cell counts. The data were produced by immunoSEQ multiplex PCR, yet TCRdb's version contains in-frame clones alone and is incomplete. From that table come the V and J calls and clone size; the DNA was used to work out D and trimming. The sample carries around 200,000 clones, roughly 87% recorded once. The data originate from a study of blood T cell repertoires in COVID-19. Study-wide context: The origin of the acute and convalescent COVID-19 samples was the United States, Italy and Spain. The analysed material was cDNA or gDNA that came from T cells, B-cell-depleted T cells, or PBMCs.

Sequenced material: peripheral blood. The source is a man aged 35-49 years with active or convalescent COVID-19.

CDR3 amino acids: CASSLGRGAYEQYF. The CDR3 nucleotides are TGTGCCAGCAGCTTAGGGAGGGGCGCCTACGAGCAGTACTTC. The J gene is TRBJ2-7, the V gene TRBV11-2, with TRBD2 as a possible D gene (6 bases). The germline V gene encodes CDR1 SGHAT and CDR2 FQNNGV. Trimming pared 1 base from V and 2 bases from J, leaving 9 bases between. CDR3 size: 14 residues.